This T cell receptor beta chain was retrieved from a study of T cells in Graves' hyperthyroidism and ophthalmopathy. Background on the study: Blood was drawn when the patient was first diagnosed and still untreated.

The sample holds many counts of this clonotype. Thyroid ultrasound and orbital computed tomography, with clinical symptoms and serum thyroxine and TRAb, informed diagnoses. The PBMCs were taken from about 10 ml of fresh peripheral blood. TCR beta CDR3 regions were amplified from RNA transcripts. The HTBI set primed first-round TCR CDR3 RT-PCR. TCRdb reanalysed the multiplex PCR reads using MiXCR and keeps one entry per CDR3 protein. The sample has 730,000 or so distinct CDR3 sequences; approximately 18% are singletons. The sequenced sample was blood. The TCR was taken from a woman aged 45-60 years with Graves' hyperthyroidism that later progressed to Graves' ophthalmopathy.

CDR3 loop: CASSDPARGHSPLHF. Written as DNA, the CDR3 is TGTGCCAGCAGTGACCCCGCCAGGGGGCATTCACCCCTCCACTTT. The rearrangement uses TRBV2 and TRBJ1-6, with TRBD1 matching over 8 bases. V shed 3 bases and J 8 bases; nucleotides not matched to a gene: 6. This CDR3 comprises 15 residues. The germline V gene has CDR1 SNHLY and CDR2 FYNNEI.